The clone carrying this T cell receptor (beta chain) came up a few times. Its antigen is not known. The sample originates from a study of CD8 T cells in ankylosing spondylitis. Study-wide results and caveats: A TCR beta motif of fewer than 10 highly homologous variants seemed to mark ankylosing spondylitis blood. Disease-linked clones had a CD8+ phenotype and relatively low frequency in peripheral blood.

By quantitative 5'-RACE with molecular barcodes, the TCR beta libraries were made. A single record per CDR3 protein comes from TCRdb applying MiXCR to the 5' RACE reads. Of under 250,000 distinct CDR3 sequences listed, approximately 30% were seen once; the top ten hold about 4%. Germline-derived CDR1 and CDR2 are KGHDR and SFDVKD. Trimming took 0 bases from V and 2 from J, leaving 3 bases between them. The CDR3 sequence is 14 residues long. The chain combines TRBV24-1 with TRBJ2-2; the D is unclear. Sequenced material: blood, either unsorted or a sorted T cell fraction (not recorded which). This TCR came from a male donor with ankylosing spondylitis or in good health (not recorded which). The CDR3 reads CATSDLHNTGELFF. The CDR3, as DNA: TGTGCCACCAGTGATTTGCATAACACCGGGGAGCTGTTTTTT.